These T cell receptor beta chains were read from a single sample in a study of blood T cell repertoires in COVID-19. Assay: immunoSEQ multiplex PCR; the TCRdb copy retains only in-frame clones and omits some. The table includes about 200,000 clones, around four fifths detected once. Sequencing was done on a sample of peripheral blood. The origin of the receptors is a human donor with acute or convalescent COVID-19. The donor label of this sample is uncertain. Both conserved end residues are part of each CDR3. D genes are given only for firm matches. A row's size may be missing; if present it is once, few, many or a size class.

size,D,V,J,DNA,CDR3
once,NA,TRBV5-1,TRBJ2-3,TGCGCCAGCAGCTTCAACGGGAGAATCAGCACAGATACGCAGTATTTT,CASSFNGRISTDTQYF
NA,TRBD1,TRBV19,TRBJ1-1,TGTGCCAGTAGGAGGACAGGAGGGATGAACACTGAAGCTTTCTTT,CASRRTGGMNTEAFF
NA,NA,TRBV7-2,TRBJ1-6,TGTGCCAGCAGCTTAGGGGCAAATTCACCCCTCCACTTT,CASSLGANSPLHF
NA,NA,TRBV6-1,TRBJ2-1,TGTGCCAGCAGTGAAAGGCCCGAGGGTGAGCAGTTCTTC,CASSERPEGEQFF
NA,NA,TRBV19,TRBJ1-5,TGTGCCAGTAGTATCGCGCCGACACCCAATCAGCCCCAGCATTTT,CASSIAPTPNQPQHF
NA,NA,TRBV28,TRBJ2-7,TGTGCCAGCAGTTTAACGCGTCTCGTTTCGGAGCAGTACTTC,CASSLTRLVSEQYF
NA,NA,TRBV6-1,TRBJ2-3,TGTGCCAGCAGTGGAGTTACTAGCTTTGGCACAGATACGCAGTATTTT,CASSGVTSFGTDTQYF
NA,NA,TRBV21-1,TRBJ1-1,TGTGCCAGCAGCAAAGAGGCGAGGGCGGACAGGGTGAACACTGAAGCTTTCTTT,CASSKEARADRVNTEAFF
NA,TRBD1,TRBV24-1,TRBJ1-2,TGTGCCACCAGTGACAACACCGGGACAGTTGGCTACACCTTC,CATSDNTGTVGYTF
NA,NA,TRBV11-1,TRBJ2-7,TGTGCCAGCAGCACTACAGGGCTTCAGCAGTACTTC,CASSTTGLQQYF
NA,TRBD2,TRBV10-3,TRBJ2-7,TGTGCCATCAGTGGCCGGGAGGTTGAGGGGCAGTACTTC,CAISGREVEGQYF
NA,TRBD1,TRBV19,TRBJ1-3,TGTGCCAGTAAAGGGGGCTCCGGAAACACCATATATTTT,CASKGGSGNTIYF
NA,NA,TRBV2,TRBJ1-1,TGTGCCAGCAGTGAAGTCCTGCAGCCGAGCGCTGAAGCTTTCTTT,CASSEVLQPSAEAFF
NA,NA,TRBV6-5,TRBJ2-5,TGTGCCAGCAGAGCTACAGTGGGTTTGGGAGAGACCCAGTACTTC,CASRATVGLGETQYF
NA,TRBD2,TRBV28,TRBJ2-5,TGTGCCAGCAGTTCCCTCGGTAGCGGGAAGTCAGAGACCCAGTACTTC,CASSSLGSGKSETQYF
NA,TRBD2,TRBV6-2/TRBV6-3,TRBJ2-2,TGTGCCAGCAGTCCCGCGGGGAGGGGCACCGGGGAGCTGTTTTTT,CASSPAGRGTGELFF
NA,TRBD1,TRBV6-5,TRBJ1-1,TGTGCCAGCAGGGGACAGAAGAACACTGAAGCTTTCTTT,CASRGQKNTEAFF
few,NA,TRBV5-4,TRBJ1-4,TGTGCCAGCTCGAGGGGGGGTAATGAAAAACTGTTTTTT,CASSRGGNEKLFF
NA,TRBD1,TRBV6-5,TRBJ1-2,TGTGCCAGCAGTCTCGACAGGGGGCAAGGCTACACCTTC,CASSLDRGQGYTF
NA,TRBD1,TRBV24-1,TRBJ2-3,TGTGCCACCAGTGATTCCCCCCGACAGGGGAGCACAGATACGCAGTATTTT,CATSDSPRQGSTDTQYF
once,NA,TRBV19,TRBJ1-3,TGTGCCAGTAGTGGGACGGGGAGGACCTCTGGAAACACCATATATTTT,CASSGTGRTSGNTIYF
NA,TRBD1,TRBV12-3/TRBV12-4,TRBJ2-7,TGTGCCAGCAGTTCACAGGGGTTCGAGCAGTACTTC,CASSSQGFEQYF
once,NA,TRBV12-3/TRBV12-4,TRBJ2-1,TGTGCCAGCAGGGGGCCTAACAATGAGCAGTTCTTC,CASRGPNNEQFF
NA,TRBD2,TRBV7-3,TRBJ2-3,TGTGCCAGCAGCAATAGCGGGAGCACAGATACGCAGTATTTT,CASSNSGSTDTQYF
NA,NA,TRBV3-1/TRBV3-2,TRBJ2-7,TGTGCCAGCAGCCAAGAACAGTTCCCCTACGAGCAGTACTTC,CASSQEQFPYEQYF
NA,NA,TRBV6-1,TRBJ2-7,TGTGCCAGCAGCGACATAGCCTACGAGCAGTACTTC,CASSDIAYEQYF
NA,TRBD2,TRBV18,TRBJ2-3,TGTGCCAGCTCACCACCCGCGGCGGGAGGGGAAGATACGCAGTATTTT,CASSPPAAGGEDTQYF
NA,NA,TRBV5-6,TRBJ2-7,TGTGCCAGCAGCCCTGGACACGCGGGGCTTGAGCAGTACTTC,CASSPGHAGLEQYF
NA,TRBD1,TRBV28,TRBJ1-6,TGTGCCAGCAGTCAAAGGACAGGGGGTAATTCACCCCTCCACTTT,CASSQRTGGNSPLHF
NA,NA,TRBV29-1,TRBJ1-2,TGCAGCGTTGGGGAGGACCCCTATGGCTACACCTTC,CSVGEDPYGYTF
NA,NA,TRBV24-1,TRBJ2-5,TGTGCCACCAGTGAACCAGGGCGGGAGACCCAGTACTTC,CATSEPGRETQYF
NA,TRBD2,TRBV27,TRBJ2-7,TGTGCCAGCAGTTTAAAGGCTAGCGGGAGGTACGAGCAGTACTTC,CASSLKASGRYEQYF
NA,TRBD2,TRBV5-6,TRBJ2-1,TGTGCCAGCAGCTATGGTGTAGCGGGAGTAAGTGAGCAGTTCTTC,CASSYGVAGVSEQFF
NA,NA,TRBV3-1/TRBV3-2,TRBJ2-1,TGTGCCAGCAGCTCACGGGGAAGGCCTACCGAGCAGTTCTTC,CASSSRGRPTEQFF
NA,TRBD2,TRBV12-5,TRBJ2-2,TGTGCTAGTGGCCCTAGCGGGAGGGCCTCCGGGGAGCTGTTTTTT,CASGPSGRASGELFF
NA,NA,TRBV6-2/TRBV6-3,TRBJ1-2,TGTGCCAGCAGTTTCAGGAGGCCAGGGGATGGCTACACCTTC,CASSFRRPGDGYTF
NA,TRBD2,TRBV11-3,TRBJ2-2,TGTGCCAGCAGCTCCCTTAGCGGGAGCAGGACCGGGGAGCTGTTTTTT,CASSSLSGSRTGELFF
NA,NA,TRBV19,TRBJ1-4,TGTGCCAGTAGTATCCGGGGATTCGACGAAAAACTGTTTTTT,CASSIRGFDEKLFF
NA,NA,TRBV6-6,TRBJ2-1,TGTGCCAGCAGCACCCTAACCTCCTACAATGAGCAGTTCTTC,CASSTLTSYNEQFF
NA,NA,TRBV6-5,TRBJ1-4,TGTGCCAGCAGTTACCTTGGGCGGGGGCGCGTTGAAAAACTGTTTTTT,CASSYLGRGRVEKLFF
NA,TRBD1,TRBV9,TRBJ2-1,TGTGCCAGCAGCGTAGGGCAGGGGGCGCGGCATGAGCAGTTCTTC,CASSVGQGARHEQFF
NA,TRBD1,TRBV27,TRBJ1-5,TGTGCCAGCAGTTTGAACAGGGGGCCCAATCAGCCCCAGCATTTT,CASSLNRGPNQPQHF
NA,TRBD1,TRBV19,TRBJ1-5,TGTGCCAGTAATTCAGGGGGCCCAAATCAGCCCCAGCATTTT,CASNSGGPNQPQHF
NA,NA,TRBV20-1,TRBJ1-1,TGCAGTGCTGGGGCACGCGAAGCTTTCTTT,CSAGAREAFF
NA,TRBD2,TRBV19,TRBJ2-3,TGTGCCAGTAGTATGTCTAGCGGGAGTTTAGATACGCAGTATTTT,CASSMSSGSLDTQYF
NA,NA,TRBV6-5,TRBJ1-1,TGTACCACCGGGGGACTGAACACTGAAGCTTTCTTT,CTTGGLNTEAFF
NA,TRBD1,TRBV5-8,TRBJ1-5,TGTGCCAGCAGCCGGGGGACAGGGGGCGGCAATCAGCCCCAGCATTTT,CASSRGTGGGNQPQHF
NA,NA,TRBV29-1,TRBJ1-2,TGCAGCGTTGAAAGGGCAGGGCACTATGGCTACACCTTC,CSVERAGHYGYTF
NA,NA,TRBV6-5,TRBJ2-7,TGTGCCAGCAGCCTACACCAGGGGAGCTCCTACGAGCAGTACTTC,CASSLHQGSSYEQYF
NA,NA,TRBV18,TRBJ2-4,TGTGCCAGCTCGCCCCTCGGAGACCCGGACATTCAGTACTTC,CASSPLGDPDIQYF
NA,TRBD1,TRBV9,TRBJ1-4,TGTGCCAGCACCCAGGGGGCTGAGAATGAAAAACTGTTTTTT,CASTQGAENEKLFF
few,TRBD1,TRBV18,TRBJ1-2,TGTGCCAGCTCACCAAACCCCGACAGGGCTGGCTACACCTTC,CASSPNPDRAGYTF
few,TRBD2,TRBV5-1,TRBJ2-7,TGCGCCAGCAGCCTAACCGGGACTAGTCTCATCGAGCAGTACTTC,CASSLTGTSLIEQYF
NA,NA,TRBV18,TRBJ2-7,TGTGCCAGCTCACCAGATATACTAGCTTCGTACGAGCAGTACTTC,CASSPDILASYEQYF
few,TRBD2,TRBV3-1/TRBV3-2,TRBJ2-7,TGTGCCAGCAGCCAAGGTTCTAGCGGGACCTACGAGCAGTACTTC,CASSQGSSGTYEQYF
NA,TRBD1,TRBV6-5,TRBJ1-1,TGTGCCAGCAGTTCAGGAGACAGGGGAAACACTGAAGCTTTCTTT,CASSSGDRGNTEAFF